One and the same sample provided the 20 T cell receptor beta chains below, sequenced in a study of identical twins. In TCRdb, the 5' RACE reads were re-called with MiXCR into one record per CDR3 protein. The sample holds a few hundred thousand distinct CDR3 sequences, around 8.3% seen once. The sample was also reused in another study, on yellow fever vaccine responses in identical twins.

The sample comprised CD8+ T cells sorted from blood. These receptors were taken from a woman between 18 and 29 years old in good health.

This clonotype was seen at least ten times. This chain joins TRBV4-3 and TRBJ2-7; no clear D. V was trimmed by 3 bases and J by 0 bases, leaving 12 bases between them. Germline-derived CDR1 and CDR2 are LGHNA and YSLEER. CDR3 size: 15 residues. The CDR3 nucleotides are TGCGCCAGCAGCCAGAGATCACATAGCTCCTACGAGCAGTACTTC. Protein: CASSQRSHSSYEQYF.

The V gene is TRBV7-8, the J gene TRBJ1-1; D is undetermined. The CDR3 sequence is 15 residues long. Germline V gene sequence: CDR1 SGHVS, CDR2 FQNEAQ. Trimming removed 1 base at V and 1 base at J, with 10 bases between. CDR3 DNA sequence: TGTGCCAGCAGCTTAGATAAGGGAGCGAACACTGAAGCTTTCTTT. Encoded protein: CASSLDKGANTEAFF.

This clonotype has a count of ten or more. This rearrangement joins TRBV7-2 to TRBJ1-2; D uncertain. Germline V CDR1 and CDR2: SGHTA, FQGNSA. The CDR3 has 16 amino acids. Deletions cut 1 base from V and 5 bases from J, with 17 bases between. The CDR3 DNA reads as TGTGCCAGCAGCTTAGTAGGTGGCAATTTGCCTTATGGCTACACCTTC. Encoded protein: CASSLVGGNLPYGYTF.

This clonotype appeared many times. The chain recombines TRBV4-1 with TRBJ2-3; D is perhaps TRBD1 or TRBD2 (5 bases each). The CDR3 is made up of 17 amino acids. Germline assignment: CDR1 MGHRA and CDR2 YSYEKL. Between the trimmed V and J ends, which lost 0 bases and 2 bases, there was a span of 15 bases. The CDR3, as DNA: TGCGCCAGCAGCCAAGATCCTCCAGGGACCTCCACAGATACGCAGTATTTT. It codes for CASSQDPPGTSTDTQYF.

In its sample, this clonotype is medium-sized (0.01 to 0.1%). The V call is TRBV3-1, the J call TRBJ2-7, with TRBD2 matching 7 bases. Germline trimming cut 4 bases from V and 0 bases from J; bases unmatched to any gene: 6. The CDR3 runs to 15 residues. CDR1 and CDR2 (germline): LGHDT, YNNKEL (reference sequence). The CDR3 nucleotides are TGTGCCAGCAGCCCAGCGGCTAGCGGCTCCTACGAGCAGTACTTC. Translation: CASSPAASGSYEQYF.

This chain uses TRBV20-1 with TRBJ2-1; a weak D match, TRBD2 (6 bases). Germline V gene lookup returns CDR1 DFQATT and CDR2 SNEGSKA (reference sequence). The CDR3 has 13 residues. The V end was cut by 3 bases, the J end by 3 bases, with 9 bases between. CDR3: CSARDYRYNEQFF. CDR3 nucleotides: TGCAGTGCTAGGGACTACCGCTACAATGAGCAGTTCTTC.

In its sample, this clonotype was seen many times. The V gene is TRBV5-1, the J gene TRBJ2-1; 9 bases map to TRBD1. The germline V gene has CDR1 SGHRS and CDR2 YFSETQ. V lost 2 bases to trimming and J lost 8 bases; unmatched junction nucleotides: 8. The CDR3 extends over 15 amino acids. The CDR3 bases are TGCGCCAGCAGCTTACCGGACAGGGGAGGCGATGAGCAGTTCTTC. Protein product: CASSLPDRGGDEQFF.

This CDR3 is CSARVGREGTYEQYF. The CDR3 DNA sequence: TGCAGTGCTAGAGTAGGGCGGGAGGGCACCTACGAGCAGTACTTC. V and J are TRBV20-1 and TRBJ2-7, with 9 bases lining up with TRBD2. This CDR3 spans 15 amino acids. J gave up 2 bases and V 1 base, and 6 bases lay outside the gene matches. Germline assignment: CDR1 DFQATT and CDR2 SNEGSKA (reference sequence).

This clonotype was seen more than once but under ten times. The chain is built from TRBV6-1 and TRBJ2-1, with TRBD2 matching 8 bases. Germline V gives CDR1 MNHNS, CDR2 SASEGT. The CDR3 totals 15 residues. Trimming at V came to 4 bases and at J to 5 bases, leaving 7 bases not matched to a gene. CDR3 sequence reads: CASSGIAGYDNEQFF. For the CDR3, the DNA is TGTGCCAGCAGTGGGATAGCGGGGTACGACAATGAGCAGTTCTTC.

This clonotype has just a few counts. V gene TRBV15 combines with J gene TRBJ1-4; D not resolved. V was shortened by 0 bases and J by 7 bases, with 21 bases between the two germline ends. Germline assignment: CDR1 LNHNV and CDR2 YYDKDF (reference sequence). CDR3 length equals 18 residues. As DNA, the CDR3 is TGTGCCACCAGCAGAGACCCCAGCAACCGTGCTGTTGGTGAAAAACTGTTTTTT. Its protein product is CATSRDPSNRAVGEKLFF.

The CDR3 loop is CATSDPTGGYSGANVLTF. In DNA, the CDR3 is TGTGCCACCAGTGATCCCACCGGGGGGTACTCTGGGGCCAACGTCCTGACTTTC. The chain couples TRBV24-1 to TRBJ2-6, with 7 bases that match TRBD2. The CDR3 runs to 18 residues. V trimming: 3 bases; J trimming: 0 bases; junction bases outside the gene matches: 7. Germline CDR1 reads KGHDR; CDR2 reads SFDVKD.

The chain has TRBV5-4 and TRBJ2-1; 14 bases fit TRBD2. CDR1 and CDR2 from the germline V gene are SGHNT and YYREEE (reference sequence). The V gene end was trimmed by 4 bases and the J gene end by 9 bases; junction bases not matched to a gene: 6. This CDR3 comprises 15 residues. The CDR3 region is CASSPTSGGAVEQFF. CDR3 in DNA: TGTGCCAGCAGCCCGACTAGCGGGGGGGCAGTTGAGCAGTTCTTC.

This clonotype was observed a handful of times. V gene TRBV5-1 combines with J gene TRBJ2-3; 9 bases map to TRBD1. The V gene end was trimmed by 0 bases and the J gene end by 4 bases; junction bases not matched to a gene: 12. The CDR3 consists of 18 residues. Germline CDR1 is SGHRS and CDR2 is YFSETQ. For the CDR3, the DNA is TGCGCCAGCAGCTTGGAGGGACAGGGAATAGAACTGGCAGATACGCAGTATTTT. Protein: CASSLEGQGIELADTQYF. Drawing the rest from reference TRBV5-1 and TRBJ2-3, the complete variable domain is KAGVTQTPRYLIKTRGQQVTLSCSPISGHRSVSWYQQTPGQGLQFLFEYFSETQRNKGNFPGRFSGRQFSNSRSEMNVSTLELGDSALYLCASSLEGQGIELADTQYFGPGTRLTVL.

This clonotype was observed a handful of times. The gene calls are TRBV12-5 and TRBJ1-1; the D gene is possibly TRBD1 (6 bases). CDR3 length: 12 residues. CDR1 and CDR2 from the germline V gene are LGHNT and FRNRAP. The V and J ends lost 6 bases and 2 bases respectively, with 7 bases between them. DNA for the CDR3: TGTGCTAGTGGACAGGGCAACACTGAAGCTTTCTTT. It encodes CASGQGNTEAFF.

This clonotype occurred a few times. V gene TRBV25-1 combines with J gene TRBJ2-5; D gene unclear. Germline V gene sequence: CDR1 MGHDK, CDR2 SYGVNS. The V gene lost 4 bases and the J gene lost 5 bases, with 5 bases spanning the gap. This CDR3 comprises 11 residues. CDR3 protein: CASSGLETQYF. The CDR3 DNA follows: TGTGCCAGCAGTGGGCTGGAGACCCAGTACTTC.

Ten or more counts support this clonotype. This chain joins TRBV9 and TRBJ2-7; 11 positions agree with TRBD2. CDR3 length equals 16 residues. After removal of 4 bases from V and 3 bases from J, the junction contained 9 bases not matched to a gene. Germline values: CDR1 SGDLS, CDR2 YYNGEE. CDR3 region: CASSPSPTSGSYEQYF. CDR3 bases: TGTGCCAGCAGCCCAAGCCCCACTAGCGGGAGCTACGAGCAGTACTTC.

This clonotype has ten or more counts. This chain joins TRBV7-8 and TRBJ2-7, with 8 bases aligning to TRBD1. Germline CDR1 reads SGHVS; CDR2 reads FQNEAQ. V was pared by 5 bases and J by 3 bases, with 9 bases of the junction left unmatched. The CDR3 is made up of 15 amino acids. DNA of the CDR3: TGTGCCAGCAGCCTTGACAGGGGAGGAGGCTACGAGCAGTACTTC. Its protein is CASSLDRGGGYEQYF.

This clonotype was recorded a few times. The gene calls are TRBV5-1 and TRBJ2-1; TRBD2 matches 9 bases. This CDR3 is built from 16 residues. CDR1 is SGHRS, CDR2 YFSETQ, per germline. V lost 0 bases to trimming and J lost 6 bases; unmatched junction nucleotides: 7. CDR3 region: CASSLEASGVRNEQFF. DNA of the CDR3: TGCGCCAGCAGCTTGGAGGCTAGCGGGGTCCGCAATGAGCAGTTCTTC.

This clonotype was seen a few times. J is TRBJ1-1 and V is TRBV10-3; D gene uncertain. The CDR3 sequence is 15 residues long. V lost 0 bases to trimming and J lost 7 bases, with 15 bases between them. Germline lookup yields CDR1 ENHRY and CDR2 SYGVKD. The CDR3 sequence is CAISESAARKSEAFF. CDR3 coding DNA: TGTGCCATCAGTGAGTCGGCAGCCCGAAAGAGTGAAGCTTTCTTT.

There are many counts of this clonotype. J is TRBJ2-7 and V is TRBV29-1; TRBD1 matches at 7 bases. This CDR3 is 12 amino acids long. The ends lost 5 bases at V and 6 bases at J; junction bases unmatched: 7. Germline V gene lookup returns CDR1 SQVTM and CDR2 ANQGSEA. The CDR3 region is CSVLGTELEQYF. CDR3 nucleotides: TGCAGCGTTCTTGGGACAGAGCTCGAGCAGTACTTC.